The 2 T cell receptor beta chains reported below all come from one sample, sequenced in a study of blood T cells in healthy people across ages. Through a sample-barcoded 5' primer and a J-beta primer mix, a second PCR was run for roughly 6 to 11 cycles. TCRdb processed the 5' RACE reads anew with MiXCR; each CDR3 protein has one entry. The table shows approximately 810,000 distinct CDR3 sequences, with roughly 34% occurring only once. Sequencing was performed on blood. The receptors originated from a young man in good health.

The rearrangement links TRBV12-3 or TRBV12-4 to TRBJ1-1; D unclear. The V gene lost 5 bases and the J gene lost 4 bases, with 11 bases spanning the gap. The CDR3 has 13 amino acids. The CDR3 here is CASSGIKGTEAFF. The CDR3 DNA follows: TGTGCCAGCAGTGGAATAAAGGGCACTGAAGCTTTCTTT.

The chain recombines TRBV7-3 with TRBJ2-6, with a possible D match to TRBD1 (5 bases). Trimming stripped 3 bases from V and 4 bases from J, with 7 bases between. Looked up from germline, CDR1 is SGHTA and CDR2 is FQGTGA. The CDR3 covers 14 residues. The CDR3 nucleotides are TGTGCCAGCAGCTTCCCAGGGGGGGCCAACGTCCTGACTTTC. This encodes CASSFPGGANVLTF. The full variable domain, in which reference TRBV7-3 and TRBJ2-6 provide the parts outside the CDR3, is GAGVSQTPSNKVTEKGKYVELRCDPISGHTALYWYRQSLGQGPEFLIYFQGTGAADDSGLPNDRFFAVRPEGSVSTLKIQRTERGDSAVYLCASSFPGGANVLTFGAGSRLTVL.